These 9 T cell receptor beta chains were sequenced from one sample in a study of regulatory T cells in long-lasting Graves disease. Time point defined: newly diagnosed GD, antithyroid drugs for less than 3 months. Construction of the TCR library relied on RNA isolated from PBMCs. Building of the TCR beta libraries involved iRepertoire HTBI primers and Arm-PCR of CDR3 regions. MiXCR, applied by TCRdb to the multiplex PCR reads, yields one record per CDR3 protein. This sample has over 400,000 distinct CDR3 sequences, with about 14% found just once. These data also formed part of another study, on T cells in Graves' hyperthyroidism and ophthalmopathy.

Specimen: peripheral blood mononuclear cells (PBMCs), collected at new diagnosis, from a patient treated with antithyroid drugs. These receptors were taken from a woman between 45 and 60 years old with Graves disease.

As for this clonotype: At one end, the junction sequence differs from germline, possibly due to a read error. This rearrangement joins TRBV5-1 to TRBJ2-7; a weak D match, TRBD1 (6 bases). Per the germline V gene, CDR1 is SGHRS and CDR2 is YFSETQ. The CDR3 runs 13 residues. The CDR3 sequence is CASGFRGGPEQYF. In DNA, the CDR3 is TGCGCCAGCGGCTTTCGTGGGGGCCCCGAGCAGTACTTC.

In its sample, this clonotype was seen many times. This sequence joins TRBV18 and TRBJ1-1; maybe TRBD1 (5 bases). The V and J ends lost 3 bases and 3 bases respectively, with 11 bases between them. The V gene's germline CDR1 is KGHSH and CDR2 LQKENI. This CDR3 spans 14 amino acids. In DNA, the CDR3 is TGTGCCAGCTCACCTGAGCCCAGGGACACTGAAGCTTTCTTT. This translates into CASSPEPRDTEAFF.

This clonotype was recorded at least ten times. The germline gene is not matched at one end of the junction; a read error may be the cause. This CDR3 is CSARHSGTSDNEQFF. CDR3 nucleotide sequence: TGCAGTGCTAGACACAGCGGGACCTCCGACAATGAGCAGTTCTTC. The V gene is TRBV20-1, the J gene TRBJ2-1; 7 bases match TRBD2. Germline CDR1 DFQATT, CDR2 SNEGSKA (reference sequence). The CDR3 sequence is 15 residues long.

The chain couples TRBV7-2 to TRBJ1-5, with no clear D. The germline V gene encodes CDR1 SGHTA and CDR2 FQGNSA. The CDR3 consists of 16 residues. Trimming took off 4 bases at V and 3 bases at J, with 16 bases between the two ends. The CDR3 DNA reads TGTGCCAGCAGCTATAACGTCGGGGTCTACAATCAGCCCCAGCATTTT. Its protein is CASSYNVGVYNQPQHF.

Ten or more counts support this clonotype. The gene calls are TRBV12-3 or TRBV12-4 and TRBJ2-5; D assignment may be TRBD1 or TRBD2 (6 bases each). V lost 5 bases and J lost 1, with 20 bases in between. The CDR3 extends over 17 amino acids. CDR3 region: CASSPSRGRGAQETQYF. In DNA, the CDR3 is TGTGCCAGCAGTCCCAGTCGGGGGCGCGGGGCCCAAGAGACCCAGTACTTC.

This clonotype was observed many times. The rearrangement joins TRBV20-1 to TRBJ2-1; TRBD2 agrees at 9 bases. V lost 5 bases, J lost 4 bases, and 9 bases stayed unmatched. This CDR3 spans 15 amino acids. CDR1 is DFQATT and CDR2 is SNEGSKA in the germline V gene (reference sequence). DNA for the CDR3: TGCAGTGCTGAAAGGGGAGGACTAGCGTACAATGAGCAGTTCTTC. This codes for CSAERGGLAYNEQFF.

This clonotype occurred many times. This rearrangement joins TRBV7-2 to TRBJ2-5; D tentatively reads TRBD1 or TRBD2 (5 bases each). V dropped 6 bases and J dropped 4 bases, with 12 bases sitting between them. Germline assignment: CDR1 SGHTA and CDR2 FQGNSA. The CDR3 length is 13 residues. The CDR3 protein is CASSSGTGETQYF. DNA for the CDR3: TGTGCCAGCAGTTCCGGGACGGGAGAGACCCAGTACTTC.

This clonotype was counted at least ten times. This sequence joins TRBV5-1 and TRBJ2-7, with TRBD1 matching 11 bases. CDR1 is SGHRS and CDR2 is YFSETQ in the germline V gene. This CDR3 is 16 amino acids long. V was clipped by 0 bases and J by 4 bases; unmatched bases: 6. This CDR3 is CASSLVFGTGGYEQYF. The DNA of the CDR3 is TGCGCCAGCAGCTTGGTATTCGGGACAGGGGGTTACGAGCAGTACTTC.

Remarks on this clonotype: This clone may be a read error of a much larger clone one base away. This chain connects TRBV12-3 or TRBV12-4 to TRBJ1-1; no firm D call. The CDR3 has 11 amino acids. Here the CDR3 reads CAGSLQVEAFF. Written as DNA, the CDR3 is TGTGCCGGCAGTCTCCAGGTTGAAGCTTTCTTT.